The present T cell receptor (beta chain) was sequenced within a study of spatial heterogeneity in lung cancer (dated by TCRdb to about 2019). Background for the entire study: More beta-chain than alpha-chain transcripts were consistently detected, likely reflecting higher beta-chain transcript abundance. In the raw uncorrected reads, each unique combination of TCR and UMI appeared on average more than ten times. In non-small cell lung cancer, the study made a quantitative comparison of TCR alpha and beta repertoires among multiple tumor regions, matched nontumor lung and blood. Nonsynonymous mutation counts, determined by whole-exome sequencing of tumor tissue, were related to TCR repertoire features. At surgery, hundreds of tumor regions, around 64 matched nontumor lung samples and 56 PBMC samples were TCR-sequenced for both alpha and beta chains. General conclusions and limits of the study: Ubiquitous expanded tumor TCRs showed up in blood more often at tumor resection than at routine follow-up. Confirming at a functional level the hypothesis that regional TCRs recognize regional mutations was considered to require additional single-cell paired TCR alpha and beta sequencing.

The cysteine opens and the phenylalanine closes a CDR3 of 11 amino acids. The CDR3 DNA has 33 bases and is translated from base 1. According to the germline V gene (reference sequence), CDR1 reads DFQATT and CDR2 reads SNEGSKA. For this chain, trimming is 5 bases at the V end and 8 bases at the J end, and the number of junction bases without a gene match is 1. Library generation was performed with 5' RACE. Sequencer: NextSeq 500. To allow correction of PCR and sequencing errors, the TCR library protocol tagged every TCR cDNA molecule with a unique molecular identifier. For the original study's pipeline: TCR identification, UMI-based error correction and CDR3 extraction were all carried out with Decombinator tools. TCRs above a frequency of 2 per 1,000, corresponding to the top 1% of the tumor frequency distribution, were defined as expanded. Each repertoire was subsampled 100 times to 5,000 TCRs, after which Renyi diversity was computed with the R vegan package. To build CDR3 similarity networks, amino acid triplet string-kernel similarity was used, and CDR3s were connected when their pairwise similarity was above 0.82. The public sequencing data were trimmed at Q25 with fastp and processed into clonotypes with MiXCR by TCRdb, which kept only in-frame beta chains. Rows matching on CDR3 protein sequence are summarized as one entry with the most common DNA and genes. V and J calls and clone size were set by TCRdb, not the authors. The sample table records 40,000 to 45,000 distinct CDR3 sequences; roughly 13% of these occur just once. The top ten clones comprise 50% to 70% of the sample.

According to the study, the label for this sample's time point signals: sample taken at primary tumor resection. Samples were obtained from over 70 patients with early-stage, untreated non-small cell lung cancer from the lung TRACERx cohort. Without any cell sorting, TCR sequencing was performed on whole RNA extracted either from tumor and nontumor lung tissue or from cryopreserved PBMC samples. Only patients for whom sufficient RNA was available from at least two tumor regions were selected for TCR sequencing. This clonotype was found many times. The target of this receptor is not known. Base qualities are not provided; no much larger clone lies one nucleotide away.

The sequence was obtained from a male donor with early-stage non-small cell lung cancer. The sequencing here drew on PBMCs, taken at surgery. The receptor chain draws on TRBV20-1 and TRBJ1-2; TRBD1 fits 11 bases in the junction. CDR3 sequence: CSAGQGAGYTF. The DNA sequence reads TGCAGTGCTGGACAGGGGGCGGGCTACACCTTC.